The present T cell receptor beta chain was sequenced within a study of regulatory T cells in long-lasting Graves disease. This clonotype was observed many times. Arm-PCR of CDR3 regions and iRepertoire HTBI primers were the basis on which TCR beta libraries were built. TCRdb called the multiplex PCR reads again in MiXCR, with one record for every CDR3 protein. Seen here are a few hundred thousand distinct CDR3 sequences, more than 15% observed once, and the top ten hold around 15%. Time point noted: newly diagnosed GD, antithyroid drugs for less than 3 months. The TCR library used RNA extracted from PBMCs. Trimming cost V 4 bases and J 4 bases, with 9 bases left between them. The CDR3 runs 12 residues. CDR1 and CDR2 (germline): DFQATT, SNEGSKA (reference sequence). The same data also contributed to another study, on T cells in Graves' hyperthyroidism and ophthalmopathy.

This chain connects TRBV20-1 to TRBJ2-3; D unresolved. The receptor was derived from a young woman with Graves disease. This material consisted of peripheral blood mononuclear cells (PBMCs), taken at new diagnosis, from a patient treated with antithyroid drugs. CDR3 sequence reads: CSANDGPDTQYF. The CDR3 DNA reads TGCAGTGCTAACGACGGTCCAGATACGCAGTATTTT.